This TCR beta chain was sequenced for a study of blood T cell repertoires in COVID-19. In the study overall: Italy, Spain and the United States were the sources of the convalescent and acute COVID-19 samples.

Trimming took off 3 bases at V and 5 bases at J, with 10 bases between the two ends. CDR1 KGHSH and CDR2 LQKENI come from the germline V gene. The CDR3 is 13 amino acids. This clone was detected only once. Assay used: immunoSEQ multiplex PCR; TCRdb lists only in-frame clones, some missing. This sample has approximately 250,000 clones, with 84% found just once. The sequencing sample was made of peripheral blood. The sequence was collected from a human donor in a cohort sampled during active COVID-19. V gene TRBV18 combines with J gene TRBJ2-5; perhaps TRBD1 as D (6 bases). CDR3 residues: CASSPMGAETQYF. The CDR3 bases are TGTGCCAGCTCACCCATGGGGGCTGAGACCCAGTACTTC.